A single T cell receptor (beta chain) is shown here with its context. Antigen unknown. These data originate in a study of cytomegalovirus exposure and HLA in healthy donors. General observations from the study: According to a later analysis, most TCR beta chains associated with CMV appeared HLA-restricted.

Amplification used 60 Vbeta primers and 13 Jbeta primers. Using immunoSEQ multiplex PCR, the repertoire was profiled, and TCRdb retains in-frame clones only, with some absent. In the table there are roughly 140,000 clones, over 75% of which are singletons. The sequencing sample was made of PBMCs. This TCR was sampled from a man in his thirties or forties in good health and CMV-seropositive.

CDR3 bases: TGCACCAGCAGCCAAGAATCCGGGAACTATGGCTACACCTTC. Protein sequence: CTSSQESGNYGYTF. The chain couples TRBV1 to TRBJ1-2. TRBV1 is listed as a pseudogene. The CDR3 extends over 14 amino acids.